These 2 T cell receptor beta chains share one sample of origin, sequenced in a study of regulatory T cells in long-lasting Graves disease (dated by TCRdb to the early 2020s). Receptor libraries were prepared by multiplex PCR. TCRdb lists the instrument as Illumina HiSeq 4000. To build TCR beta libraries, CDR3 regions were amplified by Arm-PCR using iRepertoire HTBI primers. Through fastp at Q25 and MiXCR, TCRdb rebuilt clones from the public reads, retaining in-frame beta chains. Rows are unified per CDR3 protein, each entry keeping the most common DNA and genes. The sample includes about 310,000 distinct CDR3 sequences, with over 15% observed a single time. The ten largest clones add up to less than 45% of the sample. The time point label here, explained by the study, means: newly diagnosed GD, antithyroid drugs for less than 3 months. For both TCR sequencing and RNA sequencing, RNA was extracted from PBMCs using TRIzol.

The material was peripheral blood mononuclear cells (PBMCs), obtained at new diagnosis, from a patient treated with antithyroid drugs. The receptors derive from a female donor with Graves disease.

This clonotype was detected ten times or more. The rearrangement links TRBV30 to TRBJ1-1, with D possibly being TRBD1 (6 bases). Trimming shortened V by 3 bases and J by 5 bases, and 13 bases separated the two germline ends. Germline-derived CDR1 and CDR2 are GTSNPN and SVGIG (reference sequence). The CDR3 runs to 13 residues. Written as DNA, the CDR3 is TGTGCCTGGAGGTTCTCGGGGGCAACTGAAGCTTTCTTT. Protein product: CAWRFSGATEAFF.

This clonotype occurred many times. The chain carries TRBV10-3 and TRBJ1-1; weak D call: TRBD1 (6 bases). Germline V gene sequence: CDR1 ENHRY, CDR2 SYGVKD. V shed 10 bases and J shed 0 bases, with 24 bases lying between them. The CDR3 has 17 amino acids. For the CDR3, the DNA is TGTGCCAGCTTCGGGCTACAGGGATCCCGCATGAACACTGAAGCTTTCTTT. Translation: CASFGLQGSRMNTEAFF.